The 20 T cell receptor beta chains reported below all come from one sample, sequenced in a study of early T cells in non-severe SARS-CoV-2 infection. TCRdb reprocessed the 5' RACE reads via MiXCR and lists one record per CDR3 protein. The table has around 44,000 distinct CDR3 sequences, about 7.8% seen once. Sample: whole blood. The source of these receptors is an adult who was a healthcare worker with PCR-confirmed SARS-CoV-2 infection or an uninfected control (not recorded which).

This clonotype was seen ten or more times. This chain joins TRBV10-3 and TRBJ2-7; tentatively, D is TRBD1 (5 bases). The CDR3 loop spans 13 amino acids. Germline V gene lookup returns CDR1 ENHRY and CDR2 SYGVKD. Trimming removed 4 bases from V and 4 bases from J, with 11 bases in between. The CDR3 here is CAISVRQIYEQYF. The CDR3 coding sequence is TGTGCCATCAGTGTTAGACAGATTTACGAGCAGTACTTC.

This clonotype has just a few counts. The chain couples TRBV5-6 to TRBJ2-1; no clear D. Deletions cut 0 bases from V and 0 bases from J, with 7 bases between. This CDR3 spans 15 amino acids. The germline V gene has CDR1 SGHDT and CDR2 YYEEEE. The CDR3 reads CASSLVLSSYNEQFF. The DNA for the CDR3 is TGTGCCAGCAGCTTGGTCCTCAGCTCCTACAATGAGCAGTTCTTC. Full variable domain (outside the CDR3, taken from reference TRBV5-6 and TRBJ2-1): DAGVTQSPTHLIKTRGQQVTLRCSPKSGHDTVSWYQQALGQGPQFIFQYYEEEERQRGNFPDRFSGHQFPNYSSELNVNALLLGDSALYLCASSLVLSSYNEQFFGPGTRLTVL.

In its sample, this clonotype ranks as medium-sized (0.01 to 0.1%). V is TRBV28 and J is TRBJ2-3; D gene ambiguous. This CDR3 contains 14 residues. The V end lost 0 bases, the J end lost 0 bases, and 4 bases lay between the germline ends. Germline V CDR1 and CDR2: MDHEN, SYDVKM. CDR3 nucleotides: TGTGCCAGCAGTTTATGGGGGAGCACAGATACGCAGTATTTT. Its protein product is CASSLWGSTDTQYF.

There are many counts of this clonotype. The V gene is TRBV3-1, the J gene TRBJ2-1; D not certain. V was pared by 3 bases and J by 3 bases, with 12 bases between. Germline V CDR1 and CDR2: LGHDT, YNNKEL (reference sequence). The CDR3 has 15 residues. The CDR3 bases are TGTGCCAGCAGCCAGTCAGACCGATACTACAATGAGCAGTTCTTC. Protein product: CASSQSDRYYNEQFF.

This clonotype showed up just a few times. The chain combines TRBV20-1 with TRBJ1-2; tentatively, D is TRBD1 (5 bases). Germline V CDR1 and CDR2: DFQATT, SNEGSKA (reference sequence). The CDR3 runs 13 residues. Trimming shortened V by 4 bases and J by 5 bases, and 14 bases separated the two germline ends. The DNA of the CDR3 is TGCAGTGCTATCCAGGGTGGGATATATGGCTACACCTTC. It encodes CSAIQGGIYGYTF.

The chain joins TRBV29-1 to TRBJ1-1, with D uncertain. V was shortened by 6 bases and J by 1 base, with 12 bases between the two germline ends. Germline CDR1 is SQVTM and CDR2 is ANQGSEA. This CDR3 contains 13 residues. For the CDR3, the DNA is TGCAGCGTGAGGCCGGGCAGGAACACTGAAGCTTTCTTT. Its protein product is CSVRPGRNTEAFF.

The chain combines TRBV6-5 with TRBJ1-1, with 7 bases lining up with TRBD1. CDR1 is MNHEY and CDR2 is SVGAGI in the germline V gene. This CDR3 spans 15 amino acids. With 6 bases clipped from V and 0 bases from J, the junction kept 7 bases outside the gene matches. CDR3 coding DNA: TGTGCCAGCAGCGGGGACAGAAACTTGAACACTGAAGCTTTCTTT. Translation: CASSGDRNLNTEAFF.

This clonotype has ten or more counts. V gene TRBV12-3 or TRBV12-4 combines with J gene TRBJ1-2; no clear D. The CDR3 has 12 residues. The V gene lost 5 bases and the J gene lost 8 bases, with 12 bases spanning the gap. In DNA, the CDR3 is TGTGCCAGCAGTCAAGGGTTCGTAGGCTACACCTTC. Translating it yields CASSQGFVGYTF.

There are many counts of this clonotype. The gene calls are TRBV7-9 and TRBJ1-2; D is ambiguous. The CDR3 extends over 12 amino acids. CDR1 SEHNR and CDR2 FQNEAQ come from the germline V gene (reference sequence). V lost 1 base and J 8 bases, leaving 8 bases between the germline ends. The CDR3 DNA sequence: TGTGCCAGCAGCTTAGAGGTCGGAGGCTACACCTTC. Its translation is CASSLEVGGYTF.

This clonotype was found a few times. This sequence joins TRBV2 and TRBJ1-6; D may be TRBD1 (6 bases). V was cut by 6 bases and J by 9 bases, with 12 bases left in between. The CDR3 runs 13 residues. Germline CDR1 is SNHLY and CDR2 is FYNNEI. CDR3 in DNA: TGTGCCAGCAGAGTTACAGGGATTTCACCCCTCCACTTT. Its protein product is CASRVTGISPLHF.

In its sample, this clonotype was seen a few times. This sequence joins TRBV6-1 and TRBJ1-1; D gene unclear. Trimming took 4 bases from V and 1 from J, leaving 7 bases between them. The CDR3 length is 13 residues. CDR1 is MNHNS, CDR2 SASEGT, per germline. This chain's CDR3 is CASSAYKNTEAFF. CDR3 DNA: TGTGCCAGCAGTGCCTACAAGAACACTGAAGCTTTCTTT.

The rearrangement uses TRBV28 and TRBJ1-2; D is unresolved. The length of the CDR3 is 13 residues. V lost 10 bases and J 5 bases, leaving 17 bases between the germline ends. Per the germline V gene, CDR1 is MDHEN and CDR2 is SYDVKM. In DNA, the CDR3 is TGTGCCATCTCAGGCCAGACCATATATGGCTACACCTTC. Protein sequence: CAISGQTIYGYTF.

The chain links TRBV24-1 to TRBJ2-4; possible D gene TRBD1, 5 bases. This CDR3 is 12 amino acids long. V was pared by 1 base and J by 12 bases, with 9 bases between. Germline V gene sequence: CDR1 KGHDR, CDR2 SFDVKD. The CDR3 DNA follows: TGTGCCACCAGTGATTTCCAGGGCGCTCAGTACTTC. Its protein product is CATSDFQGAQYF.

This clonotype was detected many times. The rearrangement uses TRBV10-3 and TRBJ2-1, with 7 bases identical to TRBD1. Germline trimming cut 4 bases from V and 6 bases from J; bases unmatched to any gene: 3. The CDR3 consists of 13 residues. The V gene's germline CDR1 is ENHRY and CDR2 SYGVKD. CDR3 region: CAISVAGGNEQFF. The CDR3 region has the DNA TGTGCCATCAGTGTGGCAGGGGGCAATGAGCAGTTCTTC.

This clonotype occurred many times. V usage is TRBV21-1 and J usage is TRBJ1-1; TRBD1, the D gene given by the table, was not confirmed from the DNA. TRBV21-1 is a pseudogene segment. This CDR3 has 14 residues. CDR3 in DNA: TGTGCCAGCAGCCCCGGGGTCCTGAACACTGAAGCTTTCTTT. It encodes CASSPGVLNTEAFF.

The rearrangement joins TRBV20-1 to TRBJ2-7; the D is unclear. Germline V gene sequence: CDR1 DFQATT, CDR2 SNEGSKA (reference sequence). The CDR3 has 11 residues. V was pared by 2 bases and J by 3 bases, with 5 bases between. CDR3 residues: CSARTGYEQYF. For the CDR3, the DNA is TGCAGTGCTAGAACCGGCTACGAGCAGTACTTC.

Ten or more counts support this clonotype. The chain couples TRBV18 to TRBJ2-3; D not certain. V lost 2 bases to trimming and J lost 4 bases, with 1 base between them. Per germline, CDR1 KGHSH and CDR2 LQKENI. This CDR3 contains 11 residues. The CDR3 nucleotides are TGTGCCAGCTCACCAGCAGATACGCAGTATTTT. Protein: CASSPADTQYF.

This sequence joins TRBV28 and TRBJ2-2; maybe TRBD1 (6 bases). The V end lost 3 bases, the J end lost 0 bases, and 14 bases lay between the germline ends. Germline CDR1 and CDR2: MDHEN and SYDVKM. This CDR3 comprises 17 residues. CDR3 sequence: CASSFPTTGTNTGELFF. CDR3 DNA sequence: TGTGCCAGCAGTTTCCCCACGACAGGCACGAACACCGGGGAGCTGTTTTTT. Full variable domain (remainder filled in from reference TRBV28 and TRBJ2-2): DVKVTQSSRYLVKRTGEKVFLECVQDMDHENMFWYRQDPGLGLRLIYFSYDVKMKEKGDIPEGYSVSREKKERFSLILESASTNQTSMYLCASSFPTTGTNTGELFFGEGSRLTVL.

This clonotype was seen ten or more times. This rearrangement joins TRBV5-1 to TRBJ2-2; D not resolved. Germline V gene data show CDR1 as SGHRS and CDR2 as YFSETQ. The V and J ends lost 4 bases and 3 bases respectively, with 10 bases between them. CDR3 length: 14 residues. The CDR3: CASSRQEYTGELFF. CDR3 DNA sequence: TGCGCCAGCAGCCGTCAGGAGTACACCGGGGAGCTGTTTTTT.

This clonotype was seen only a few times. The chain has TRBV29-1 and TRBJ2-3, with D unresolved. CDR1 and CDR2 from the germline V gene are SQVTM and ANQGSEA. CDR3 length equals 14 residues. V lost 3 bases, J lost 0 bases, and 10 bases lay in between. In nucleotides, the CDR3 is TGCAGCGTTGATAGGAGTTTTAGCACAGATACGCAGTATTTT. Protein sequence: CSVDRSFSTDTQYF.